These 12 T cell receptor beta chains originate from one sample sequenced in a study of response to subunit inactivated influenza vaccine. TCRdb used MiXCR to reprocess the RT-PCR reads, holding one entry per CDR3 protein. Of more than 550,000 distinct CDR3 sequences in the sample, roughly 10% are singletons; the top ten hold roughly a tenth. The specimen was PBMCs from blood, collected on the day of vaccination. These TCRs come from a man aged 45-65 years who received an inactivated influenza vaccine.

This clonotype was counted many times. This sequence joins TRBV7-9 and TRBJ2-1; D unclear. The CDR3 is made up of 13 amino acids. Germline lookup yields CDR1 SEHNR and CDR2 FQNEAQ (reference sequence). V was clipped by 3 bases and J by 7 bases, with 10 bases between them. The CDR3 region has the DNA TGTGCCAGCAGCTTCCCGGCGCGGAATGAGCAGTTCTTC. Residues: CASSFPARNEQFF. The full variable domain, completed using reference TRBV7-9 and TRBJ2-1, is DTGVSQNPRHKITKRGQNVTFRCDPISEHNRLYWYRQTLGQGPEFLTYFQNEAQLEKSRLLSDRFSAERPKGSFSTLEIQRTEQGDSAMYLCASSFPARNEQFFGPGTRLTVL.

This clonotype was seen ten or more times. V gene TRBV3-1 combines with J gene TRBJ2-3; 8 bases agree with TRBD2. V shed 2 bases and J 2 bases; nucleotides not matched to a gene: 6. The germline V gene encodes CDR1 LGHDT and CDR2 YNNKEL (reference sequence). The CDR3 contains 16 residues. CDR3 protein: CASSQLSGEYTDTQYF. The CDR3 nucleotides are TGTGCCAGCAGCCAACTTAGCGGGGAGTACACAGATACGCAGTATTTT.

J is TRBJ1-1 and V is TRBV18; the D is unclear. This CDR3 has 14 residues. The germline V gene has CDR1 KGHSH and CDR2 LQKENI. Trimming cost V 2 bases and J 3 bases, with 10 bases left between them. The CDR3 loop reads CASSPNRVYTEAFF. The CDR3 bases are TGTGCCAGCTCACCAAACAGAGTGTACACTGAAGCTTTCTTT. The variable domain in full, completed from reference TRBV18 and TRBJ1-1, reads NAGVMQNPRHLVRRRGQEARLRCSPMKGHSHVYWYRQLPEEGLKFMVYLQKENIIDESGMPKERFSAEFPKEGPSILRIQQVVRGDSAAYFCASSPNRVYTEAFFGQGTRLTVV.

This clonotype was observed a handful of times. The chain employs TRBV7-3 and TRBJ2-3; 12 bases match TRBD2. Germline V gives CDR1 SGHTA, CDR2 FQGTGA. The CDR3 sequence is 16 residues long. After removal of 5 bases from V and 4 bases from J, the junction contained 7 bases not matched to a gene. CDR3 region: CASSVLAGGLPDTQYF. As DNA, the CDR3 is TGTGCCAGCAGCGTGCTAGCGGGAGGGCTTCCAGATACGCAGTATTTT.

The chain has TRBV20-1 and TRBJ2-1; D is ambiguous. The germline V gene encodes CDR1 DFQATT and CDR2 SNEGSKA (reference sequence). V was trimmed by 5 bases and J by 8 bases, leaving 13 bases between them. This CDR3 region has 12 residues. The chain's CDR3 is CSAPGPGHEQFF. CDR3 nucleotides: TGCAGTGCTCCGGGCCCCGGGCATGAGCAGTTCTTC.

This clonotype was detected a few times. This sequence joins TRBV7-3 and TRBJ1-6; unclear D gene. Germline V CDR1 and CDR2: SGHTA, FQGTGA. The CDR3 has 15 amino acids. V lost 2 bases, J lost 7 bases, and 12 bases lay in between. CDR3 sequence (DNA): TGTGCCAGCAGCTTAGTATCCGGTTCCAATTCACCCCTCCACTTT. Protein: CASSLVSGSNSPLHF.

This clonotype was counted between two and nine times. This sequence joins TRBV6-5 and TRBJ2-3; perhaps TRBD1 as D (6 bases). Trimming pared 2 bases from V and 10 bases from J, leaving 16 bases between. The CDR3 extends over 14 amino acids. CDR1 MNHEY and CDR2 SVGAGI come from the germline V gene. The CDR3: CASSYVQGSSAQYF. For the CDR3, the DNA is TGTGCCAGCAGTTACGTACAGGGAAGTTCTGCGCAGTATTTT.

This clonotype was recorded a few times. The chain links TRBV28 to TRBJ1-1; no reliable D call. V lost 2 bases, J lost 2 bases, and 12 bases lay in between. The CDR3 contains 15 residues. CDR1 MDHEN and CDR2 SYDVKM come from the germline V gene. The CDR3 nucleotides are TGTGCCAGCAGTTTACCGGCGTTGGCTAACACTGAAGCTTTCTTT. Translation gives CASSLPALANTEAFF.

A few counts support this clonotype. The CDR3 loop is CASRLPEKETQYF. CDR3 in DNA: TGTGCCAGCCGCTTACCTGAGAAAGAGACCCAGTACTTC. The chain recombines TRBV6-2 or TRBV6-3 with TRBJ2-5, with D unclear. Trimming shortened V by 8 bases and J by 3 bases, and 13 bases separated the two germline ends. This CDR3 comprises 13 residues. Germline V gives CDR1 MNHEY, CDR2 SVGEGT.

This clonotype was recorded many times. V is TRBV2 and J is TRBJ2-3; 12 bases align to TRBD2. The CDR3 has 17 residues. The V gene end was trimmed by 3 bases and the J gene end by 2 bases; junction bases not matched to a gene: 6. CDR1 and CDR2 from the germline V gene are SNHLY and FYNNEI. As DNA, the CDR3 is TGTGCCAGCAGTGAGATAGGACTAGCGGGGTACACAGATACGCAGTATTTT. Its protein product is CASSEIGLAGYTDTQYF.

CDR3: CASTPPDRNEQYF. The CDR3 nucleotides are TGTGCCAGCACCCCTCCGGACAGGAACGAGCAGTACTTC. V usage is TRBV28 and J usage is TRBJ2-7; 7 bases fit TRBD1. Germline-derived CDR1 and CDR2 are MDHEN and SYDVKM. V lost 7 bases to trimming and J lost 5 bases; unmatched junction nucleotides: 8. The CDR3 is 13 amino acids.

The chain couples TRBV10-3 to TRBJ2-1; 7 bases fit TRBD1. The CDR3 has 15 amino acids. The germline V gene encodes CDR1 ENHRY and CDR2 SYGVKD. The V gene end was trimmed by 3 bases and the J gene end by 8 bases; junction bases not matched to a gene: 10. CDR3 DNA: TGTGCCATCAGTGACCGGGACAGTGGAGGCGATGAGCAGTTCTTC. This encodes CAISDRDSGGDEQFF.